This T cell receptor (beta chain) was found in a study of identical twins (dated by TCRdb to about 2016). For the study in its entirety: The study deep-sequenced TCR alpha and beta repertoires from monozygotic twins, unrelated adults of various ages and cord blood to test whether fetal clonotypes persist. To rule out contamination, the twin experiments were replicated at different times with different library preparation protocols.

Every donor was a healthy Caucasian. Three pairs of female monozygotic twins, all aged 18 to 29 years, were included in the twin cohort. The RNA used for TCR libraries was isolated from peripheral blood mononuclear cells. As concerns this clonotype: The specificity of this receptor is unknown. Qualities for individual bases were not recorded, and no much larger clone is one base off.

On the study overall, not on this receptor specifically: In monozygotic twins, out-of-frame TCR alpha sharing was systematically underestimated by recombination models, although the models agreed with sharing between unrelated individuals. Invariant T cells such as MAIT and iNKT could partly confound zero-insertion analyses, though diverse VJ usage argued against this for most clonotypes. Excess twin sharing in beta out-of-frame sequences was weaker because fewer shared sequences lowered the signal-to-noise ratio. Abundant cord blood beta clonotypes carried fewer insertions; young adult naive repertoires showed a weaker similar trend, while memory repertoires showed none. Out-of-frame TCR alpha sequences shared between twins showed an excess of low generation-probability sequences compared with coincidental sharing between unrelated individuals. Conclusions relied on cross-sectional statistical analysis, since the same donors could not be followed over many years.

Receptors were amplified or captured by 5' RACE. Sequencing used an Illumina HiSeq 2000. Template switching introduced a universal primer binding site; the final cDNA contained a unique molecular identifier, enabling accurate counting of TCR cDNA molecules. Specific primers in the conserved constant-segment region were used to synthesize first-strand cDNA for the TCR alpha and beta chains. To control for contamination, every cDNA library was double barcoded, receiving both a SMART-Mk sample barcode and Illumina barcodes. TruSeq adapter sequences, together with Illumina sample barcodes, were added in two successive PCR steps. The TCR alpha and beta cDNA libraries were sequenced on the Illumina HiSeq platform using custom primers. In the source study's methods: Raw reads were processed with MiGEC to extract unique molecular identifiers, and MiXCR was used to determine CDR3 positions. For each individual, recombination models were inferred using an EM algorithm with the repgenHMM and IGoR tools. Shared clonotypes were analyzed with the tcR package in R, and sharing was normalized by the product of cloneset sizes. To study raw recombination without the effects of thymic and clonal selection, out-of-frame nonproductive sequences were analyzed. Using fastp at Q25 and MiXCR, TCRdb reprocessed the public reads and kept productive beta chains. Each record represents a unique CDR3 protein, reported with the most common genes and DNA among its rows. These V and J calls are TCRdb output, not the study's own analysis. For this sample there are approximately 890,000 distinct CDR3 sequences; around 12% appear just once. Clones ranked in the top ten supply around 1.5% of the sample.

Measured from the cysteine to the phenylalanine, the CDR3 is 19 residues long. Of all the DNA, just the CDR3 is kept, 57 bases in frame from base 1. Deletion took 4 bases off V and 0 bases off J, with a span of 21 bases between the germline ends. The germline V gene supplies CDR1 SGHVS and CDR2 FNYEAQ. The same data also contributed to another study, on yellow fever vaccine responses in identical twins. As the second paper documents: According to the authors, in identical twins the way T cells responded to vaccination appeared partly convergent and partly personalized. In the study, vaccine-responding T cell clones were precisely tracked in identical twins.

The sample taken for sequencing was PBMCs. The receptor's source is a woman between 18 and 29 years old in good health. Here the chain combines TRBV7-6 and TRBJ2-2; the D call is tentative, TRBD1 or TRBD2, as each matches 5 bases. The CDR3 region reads CASSYGVSQGRTNTGELFF. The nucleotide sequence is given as TGTGCCAGCAGCTATGGGGTCTCCCAGGGACGTACGAACACCGGGGAGCTGTTTTTT.